Listed below are T cell receptor beta chains from one sample, sequenced in a study of post-analysis software for immune sequencing data. Each CDR3 protein gets one entry after TCRdb re-called the PCR reads with MiXCR. The table lists fewer than 850,000 distinct CDR3 sequences, 25% to 30% of them singletons. The sequencing input was blood. Receptors were obtained from a girl under 18 with multiple sclerosis. CDR3s include the opening cysteine and the closing phenylalanine or tryptophan. Fields, in order: V gene, D gene, clone size, J gene, CDR3 DNA, CDR3 protein. A D gene is named only where the DNA matches it firmly. Some rows mark clone size as missing; the rest say once, few, many or name a class of expanded clone.

v_gene: TRBV5-1; d_gene: -; abundance: -; j_gene: TRBJ1-6; CDR3nt: TGCGCCAACAGCGCGAAAGGAGATTCACCCCTCCACTTT; CDR3aa: CANSAKGDSPLHF
v_gene: TRBV6-6; d_gene: -; abundance: few; j_gene: TRBJ1-2; CDR3nt: TGTGCCAGCAGTACAACCCAACACAGGATTAACTATGGCTACACCTTC; CDR3aa: CASSTTQHRINYGYTF
v_gene: TRBV25-1; d_gene: -; abundance: -; j_gene: TRBJ2-7; CDR3nt: TGTGCCAGATTGGACAAATCCTACGAGCAGTACTTC; CDR3aa: CARLDKSYEQYF
v_gene: TRBV20-1; d_gene: TRBD2; abundance: -; j_gene: TRBJ2-1; CDR3nt: TGCAGTGCCATCTTGACTAGCGGGGTTTCAGATGAGCAGTTCTTC; CDR3aa: CSAILTSGVSDEQFF
v_gene: TRBV29-1; d_gene: -; abundance: -; j_gene: TRBJ1-5; CDR3nt: TGCAGCGTTGAATGGGCCGGGGGGGGCCAGCCCCAGCATTTT; CDR3aa: CSVEWAGGGQPQHF
v_gene: TRBV28; d_gene: -; abundance: few; j_gene: TRBJ1-5; CDR3nt: TGTGCCAGCATTCGATCCGAAAGAGATCAGCCCCAGCATTTT; CDR3aa: CASIRSERDQPQHF
v_gene: TRBV20-1; d_gene: -; abundance: -; j_gene: TRBJ1-1; CDR3nt: TGCAGTGCTGGGGCCCAGGCTGAAGCTTTCTTT; CDR3aa: CSAGAQAEAFF
v_gene: TRBV3-1; d_gene: -; abundance: -; j_gene: TRBJ1-2; CDR3nt: TGTGCCAGCAGCCAAGAATTACTCTATGGCTACACCTTC; CDR3aa: CASSQELLYGYTF
v_gene: TRBV6-5; d_gene: -; abundance: -; j_gene: TRBJ2-3; CDR3nt: TGTGCCGCCAGGCGGGGCTCTAGCACAGATACGCAGTATTTT; CDR3aa: CAARRGSSTDTQYF
v_gene: TRBV3-1; d_gene: -; abundance: -; j_gene: TRBJ2-5; CDR3nt: TGTGCCAGCAGCCAGGAGGGTATCTTCGAGACCCAGTACTTC; CDR3aa: CASSQEGIFETQYF
v_gene: TRBV6-1; d_gene: TRBD1; abundance: -; j_gene: TRBJ1-4; CDR3nt: TGTGCCAGCAGTGGACTGACAGGGGTAAATGAAAAACTGTTTTTT; CDR3aa: CASSGLTGVNEKLFF